A single sample is the source of the 6 T cell receptor beta chains below, sequenced in a study of blood T cell repertoires in COVID-19. Generated by immunoSEQ multiplex PCR, the TCRdb table keeps only in-frame clones and is missing some. The data show some 27,000 clones, about nine tenths seen once. The specimen was peripheral blood. All receptors derive from a human donor in a cohort sampled during active COVID-19. The donor label of this sample is uncertain.

The CDR3 sequence: CASSPGVSGNTEAFF. As DNA, the CDR3 is TGTGCCAGCAGCCCGGGTGTCTCTGGGAACACTGAAGCTTTCTTT. The chain carries TRBV5-4 and TRBJ1-1; no firm D call. Trimming removed 4 bases from V and 1 base from J, with 14 bases in between. CDR3 length: 15 residues. CDR1 and CDR2 from the germline V gene are SGHNT and YYREEE (reference sequence).

V and J are TRBV7-2 and TRBJ1-2; D ambiguous. The CDR3 extends over 13 amino acids. Per germline, CDR1 SGHTA and CDR2 FQGNSA. V dropped 1 base and J dropped 3 bases, with 6 bases sitting between them. This chain's CDR3 is CASSLVSDYGYTF. The CDR3 DNA sequence: TGTGCCAGCAGCTTAGTATCTGACTATGGCTACACCTTC.

V gene TRBV19 combines with J gene TRBJ2-1; D is possibly TRBD1 (6 bases). V lost 5 bases, J lost 7 bases, and 18 bases lay in between. The CDR3 loop spans 15 amino acids. The germline V gene has CDR1 LNHDA and CDR2 SQIVND (reference sequence). The CDR3 here is CASSVDRRFGNEQFF. The CDR3 region has the DNA TGTGCCAGTAGTGTTGACAGGAGGTTCGGGAATGAGCAGTTCTTC.

V is TRBV7-2 and J is TRBJ2-1; TRBD2 matches 10 bases. The CDR3 is 15 amino acids. Germline loops: CDR1 SGHTA, CDR2 FQGNSA. J gave up 3 bases and V 5 bases, and 4 bases lay outside the gene matches. DNA of the CDR3: TGTGCCAGCAGCCCGACTAGCGGGCGCTACAATGAGCAGTTCTTC. It is translated as CASSPTSGRYNEQFF.

The V gene is TRBV7-3, the J gene TRBJ2-2, with TRBD2 as a possible D gene (5 bases). Germline lookup yields CDR1 SGHTA and CDR2 FQGTGA. The CDR3 totals 14 residues. Trimming cost V 7 bases and J 0 bases, with 9 bases left between them. The CDR3 protein is CASKRAANTGELFF. The CDR3 DNA sequence: TGTGCCAGCAAGAGGGCCGCGAACACCGGGGAGCTGTTTTTT.

About this clone: This sample also contains other DNA sequences that code for the same CDR3. The gene calls are TRBV7-8 and TRBJ1-4; 7 bases fit TRBD1. This CDR3 is 15 amino acids long. Germline loops: CDR1 SGHVS, CDR2 FQNEAQ. J was trimmed by 3 bases and V by 1 base; bases with no gene match: 2. CDR3 sequence reads: CASSLGDRANEKLFF. DNA for the CDR3: TGTGCCAGCAGCTTAGGAGACAGGGCTAATGAAAAACTGTTTTTT.